The 12 T cell receptor beta chains below come from one sample, sequenced in a study of blood T cell repertoires in COVID-19. Here immunoSEQ multiplex PCR was the method, and the copy in TCRdb shows in-frame clones only, minus some. Of about 280,000 clones listed, 86% are singletons. The source material was peripheral blood. The receptors were gathered from a woman aged 25 to 39 with active or convalescent COVID-19.

This clone was detected only a few times. The gene calls are TRBV7-9 and TRBJ1-6; weak D call: TRBD1 (5 bases). Germline lookup yields CDR1 SEHNR and CDR2 FQNEAQ (reference sequence). Trimming cost V 7 bases and J 7 bases, with 20 bases left between them. The CDR3 has 16 amino acids. CDR3 sequence (DNA): TGTGCCAGCAACCCCGCCGGGGGGAACGGGAATTCACCCCTCCACTTT. Translating it yields CASNPAGGNGNSPLHF.

In its sample, this clone was seen a few times. The genes are TRBV5-6 and TRBJ1-5; D gene ambiguous. There are 14 residues in the CDR3. Germline CDR1 is SGHDT and CDR2 is YYEEEE. Trimming cost V 1 base and J 4 bases, with 9 bases left between them. The CDR3 sequence is CASSLTLGNQPQHF. The CDR3 coding sequence is TGTGCCAGCAGCTTGACTCTAGGAAATCAGCCCCAGCATTTT.

The V call is TRBV19, the J call TRBJ1-6; possibly TRBD1 for D (5 bases). V lost 6 bases and J lost 10, with 16 bases in between. This CDR3 is 14 amino acids long. Germline CDR1 reads LNHDA; CDR2 reads SQIVND (reference sequence). The CDR3 coding sequence is TGTGCCAGTAGCCCAGGGTCCTCAAGCTCACCCCTCCACTTT. As protein: CASSPGSSSSPLHF.

The chain employs TRBV6-5 and TRBJ1-1; 8 bases agree with TRBD1. Trimming removed 6 bases from V and 5 bases from J; junction bases left unmatched: 8. The CDR3 length is 14 residues. CDR1 is MNHEY, CDR2 SVGAGI, per germline. DNA of the CDR3: TGTGCCAGCAGCCCGGACAGGGAAAGAACTGAAGCTTTCTTT. Protein sequence: CASSPDRERTEAFF.

The rearrangement links TRBV29-1 to TRBJ2-5; TRBD2 is a possible D gene (6 bases). This CDR3 contains 13 residues. Trimming pared 4 bases from V and 5 bases from J, leaving 14 bases between. In germline, CDR1 is SQVTM, CDR2 ANQGSEA. In DNA form, the CDR3 reads TGCAGCGTTGGGGCATGGGGAGGTGAGACCCAGTACTTC. Amino acid sequence: CSVGAWGGETQYF. The full variable domain, completed using reference TRBV29-1 and TRBJ2-5, is SAVISQKPSRDICQRGTSLTIQCQVDSQVTMMFWYRQQPGQSLTLIATANQGSEATYESGFVIDKFPISRPNLTFSTLTVSNMSPEDSSIYLCSVGAWGGETQYFGPGTRLLVL.

CDR3 nucleotide sequence: TGTGCCAGCAACTCCTGGGGCAGGGGCACTGAAGCTTTCTTT. As protein: CASNSWGRGTEAFF. This sequence joins TRBV2 and TRBJ1-1; a weak D match, TRBD1 (6 bases). CDR3 length: 14 amino acids. The ends were cut back, 7 bases at V and 4 bases at J, with 16 bases in the middle. Germline CDR1 and CDR2: SNHLY and FYNNEI.

CDR3 nucleotides: TGTGCCAGCAGTGAAAGGCGGGGGCAGTTCTTC. This codes for CASSERRGQFF. The rearrangement uses TRBV6-1 and TRBJ2-1, with a tentative D call TRBD2 (6 bases). This CDR3 is 11 amino acids long. CDR1 is MNHNS and CDR2 is SASEGT in the germline V gene. Trimming took 2 bases from V and 12 from J, leaving 8 bases between them.

This sequence joins TRBV6-6 and TRBJ2-3, with TRBD2 matching 8 bases. V lost 4 bases to trimming and J lost 4 bases; unmatched junction nucleotides: 10. The CDR3 extends over 16 amino acids. Germline V CDR1 and CDR2: MNHNY, SVGAGI (reference sequence). The CDR3 region has the DNA TGTGCCAGCAGTTTGCCCATCAGCGGGGGCCCAGATACGCAGTATTTT. Translation: CASSLPISGGPDTQYF.

The CDR3 here is CASSQPPRTARSEEKLFF. CDR3 nucleotides: TGTGCCAGCAGCCAACCACCTCGGACAGCGAGGTCAGAGGAAAAACTGTTTTTT. The rearrangement joins TRBV6-2 or TRBV6-3 to TRBJ1-4; tentative D call: TRBD1 (6 bases). Germline V CDR1 and CDR2: MNHEY, SVGEGT. The ends were cut back, 6 bases at V and 8 bases at J, with 28 bases in the middle. This CDR3 spans 18 amino acids.

The V call is TRBV18, the J call TRBJ1-4, with TRBD1 matching over 8 bases. Germline CDR1 KGHSH, CDR2 LQKENI. This CDR3 spans 14 amino acids. V shed 5 bases, J shed 3 bases, and the junction held 2 bases outside the gene matches. CDR3 residues: CASSETGANEKLFF. In DNA, the CDR3 is TGTGCCAGCTCAGAGACAGGGGCTAATGAAAAACTGTTTTTT.

The chain employs TRBV3-1 (or the pseudogene TRBV3-2) and TRBJ2-1; tentatively, D is TRBD1 (6 bases). V was clipped by 3 bases and J by 5 bases, with 11 bases between them. The CDR3 is 14 amino acids. CDR1 and CDR2 from the germline V gene are LGHDT and YNNKEL (reference sequence). CDR3 DNA sequence: TGTGCCAGCAGCCACCTTCGGACAGACAATGAGCAGTTCTTC. Amino acid sequence: CASSHLRTDNEQFF.

The rearrangement links TRBV20-1 to TRBJ1-1; TRBD1 might be the D (5 bases). V gave up 3 bases and J gave up 5 bases, with 28 bases separating them. This CDR3 comprises 18 residues. Per the germline V gene, CDR1 is DFQATT and CDR2 is SNEGSKA (reference sequence). The DNA of the CDR3 is TGCAGTGCTAGTTCTGTTTTGCGGGACCCCCGCGGGGATACTGAAGCTTTCTTT. It specifies CSASSVLRDPRGDTEAFF.